This T cell receptor (beta chain) was obtained from a study of blood T cell repertoires in COVID-19. Study details: Spain, Italy and the United States supplied samples that represented acute and convalescent COVID-19. The cDNA or gDNA used as material had been derived from T cells, B-cell-depleted T cells, or PBMCs.

In germline, CDR1 is SGHTA, CDR2 FQGTGA. This CDR3 spans 15 amino acids. V lost 5 bases to trimming and J lost 5 bases; unmatched junction nucleotides: 10. Original handling: Estimation of nucleated cell counts was performed using reference gene primer amplification. Produced via immunoSEQ multiplex PCR; TCRdb's table is partial and in-frame only. D and trimming come from the DNA, and the V and J calls and clone size come from that table. The data show roughly 71,000 clones, 75% to 85% seen once. The sequenced sample consisted of peripheral blood. The chain is built from TRBV7-3 and TRBJ2-5, with 8 nucleotides matching TRBD2. This receptor was identified in a man aged 45-60 years with acute or convalescent COVID-19. CDR3 region: CASSKKGSGAETQYF. The CDR3 DNA sequence: TGTGCCAGCAGCAAAAAGGGTAGCGGGGCTGAGACCCAGTACTTC.